The 32 T cell receptor beta chains below come from one sample, sequenced in a study of blood T cells in healthy people across ages. Primers used in a second PCR of roughly 6 to 11 cycles were a sample-barcoded 5' primer and a J-beta primer mix. TCRdb called the 5' RACE reads again in MiXCR, with one record for every CDR3 protein. The sample holds about 780,000 distinct CDR3 sequences, about 46% seen once. The sequencing input was blood. These receptors were taken from a man older than 75 in good health.

J is TRBJ1-6 and V is TRBV10-3; 9 bases are shared with TRBD1. The germline gives CDR1 ENHRY, CDR2 SYGVKD. The length of the CDR3 is 16 residues. V dropped 0 bases and J dropped 5; count of bases not matched to a gene: 2. The CDR3 sequence: CAISESQGANNSPLHF. CDR3 nucleotide sequence: TGTGCCATCAGTGAGTCACAGGGGGCCAATAATTCACCCCTCCACTTT.

This clonotype was counted ten times or more. The V call is TRBV6-2 or TRBV6-3, the J call TRBJ2-7; 7 bases line up with TRBD1. After removal of 6 bases from V and 3 bases from J, the junction contained 2 bases not matched to a gene. CDR3 length: 12 amino acids. Germline CDR1 MNHEY, CDR2 SVGEGT. The CDR3 DNA follows: TGTGCCAGCAGGGACAGGTACTACGAGCAGTACTTC. Translated: CASRDRYYEQYF.

The J gene is TRBJ2-7, the V gene TRBV4-1, with D perhaps TRBD1 or TRBD2 (5 bases each). Looked up from germline, CDR1 is MGHRA and CDR2 is YSYEKL. The CDR3 spans 15 residues. V was shortened by 1 base and J by 3 bases, with 13 bases between the two germline ends. CDR3 DNA: TGCGCCAGCAGCCAAGGAGAGGGGCACGGCTACGAGCAGTACTTC. It yields the protein CASSQGEGHGYEQYF.

This clonotype has more than one count but fewer than ten. This chain joins TRBV5-5 and TRBJ2-3, with 8 bases aligning to TRBD2. Germline assignment: CDR1 SGHKS and CDR2 YYEKEE (reference sequence). This CDR3 contains 19 residues. Unmatched junction bases numbered 14, after V lost 0 bases and J lost 2 bases. The DNA of the CDR3 is TGTGCCAGCAGCTTGGATGGACTCCTGGGACTAGAGGTCACAGATACGCAGTATTTT. Protein product: CASSLDGLLGLEVTDTQYF.

This clonotype was observed a few times. This rearrangement joins TRBV5-1 to TRBJ2-3; D call uncertain. The CDR3 is made up of 15 amino acids. V dropped 4 bases and J dropped 0 bases, with 12 bases sitting between them. CDR1 is SGHRS, CDR2 YFSETQ, per germline. CDR3 nucleotide sequence: TGCGCCAGCAGCCCAGACGTGGGTAGCACAGATACGCAGTATTTT. As protein: CASSPDVGSTDTQYF.

Points on this clonotype: A read error may explain this, as a much larger clone is one base away. J is TRBJ2-7 and V is TRBV6-5, with D perhaps TRBD1 or TRBD2 (5 bases each). This CDR3 contains 15 residues. The germline CDR1 and CDR2 sequences are MNHEY and SVGAGI. Trimming stripped 2 bases from V and 2 bases from J, with 13 bases between. CDR3 in amino acids: CASSYAGAGTYEQYF. DNA of the CDR3: TGTGCCAGCAGTTACGCCGGGGCAGGAACCTACGAGCAGTACTTC.

This chain joins TRBV29-1 and TRBJ2-5, with unresolved D. The J call is doubtful: the DNA matches TRBJ2-7 better. The germline CDR1 and CDR2 sequences are SQVTM and ANQGSEA. The CDR3 has 11 amino acids. CDR3 in amino acids: CSGTMGHEQYF. The CDR3 coding sequence is TGCAGCGGGACCATGGGTCACGAGCAGTACTTC.

Remarks on this clonotype: Since a much larger clone is just one base distant, this may be a read error. The J gene is TRBJ2-3, the V gene TRBV20-1; no reliable D call. Per the germline V gene, CDR1 is DFQATT and CDR2 is SNEGSKA (reference sequence). The CDR3 extends over 12 amino acids. Between the trimmed V and J ends, which lost 6 bases and 0 bases, there was a span of 7 bases. The CDR3 reads CSAGPSTDTQYF. As DNA, the CDR3 is TGCAGTGCGGGTCCTAGCACAGATACGCAGTATTTT.

This clonotype was seen a few times. The J gene is TRBJ2-5, the V gene TRBV20-1, with TRBD2 matching 7 bases. After removal of 3 bases from V and 0 bases from J, the junction contained 7 bases not matched to a gene. Germline values: CDR1 DFQATT, CDR2 SNEGSKA (reference sequence). This CDR3 comprises 15 residues. The CDR3 protein is CSASRSGWYQETQYF. The CDR3 DNA reads TGCAGTGCTAGTCGTAGCGGGTGGTACCAAGAGACCCAGTACTTC.

This clonotype was seen a handful of times. One end of the junction is discordant with germline, which a read error may explain. This rearrangement joins TRBV7-7 to TRBJ2-2; 7 nucleotides match TRBD1. CDR3 size: 14 residues. The germline gives CDR1 SSHAT, CDR2 FNYEAQ (reference sequence). This chain's CDR3 is CASSQDRFTGELFF. DNA of the CDR3: TGTGCTAGCAGTCAGGACAGGTTTACCGGGGAGCTGTTTTTT.

This clonotype was seen repeatedly, ten times or more. The chain carries TRBV7-2 and TRBJ2-7, with 8 nucleotides matching TRBD1. The trim removed 0 bases at V and 4 bases at J, leaving 8 bases unmatched. The CDR3 length is 16 residues. Per the germline V gene, CDR1 is SGHTA and CDR2 is FQGNSA. CDR3 sequence (DNA): TGTGCCAGCAGCTTAGCGGTTCAGGGGGCCCTTTACGAGCAGTACTTC. Protein product: CASSLAVQGALYEQYF.

This clonotype was detected many times. The V and J genes are TRBV28 and TRBJ2-7, with TRBD1 as a possible D gene (5 bases). The CDR3 is 17 amino acids. Per germline, CDR1 MDHEN and CDR2 SYDVKM. V was cut by 5 bases and J by 0 bases, with 20 bases left in between. The CDR3 DNA reads TGTGCCAGCAGTAGAACGCGTTCAGGGCTAAGCTCCTACGAGCAGTACTTC. This codes for CASSRTRSGLSSYEQYF.

This clonotype showed up many times. The rearrangement uses TRBV12-3 or TRBV12-4 and TRBJ2-5, with 7 positions matching TRBD2. The V and J ends lost 6 bases and 1 base, in that order; junction bases with no gene match: 11. The CDR3 consists of 16 residues. The CDR3 DNA reads as TGTGCCAGCAGCCTTAGCGGGTTGGCTGCCCAAGAGACCCAGTACTTC. Translated: CASSLSGLAAQETQYF.

The table lists this clonotype with many counts. One junction end does not reproduce the germline sequence, and a read error may be involved. The genes are TRBV5-1 and TRBJ2-5, with 7 bases aligning to TRBD1. The CDR3 runs to 14 residues. In germline, CDR1 is SGHRS, CDR2 YFSETQ. CDR3 DNA: TGTGCCAGCAGCTTAAACAGGGGACAAGAGACCCAGTACTTC. This sequence encodes CASSLNRGQETQYF.

This clonotype was picked up a small number of times. The chain joins TRBV20-1 to TRBJ2-5; 8 nucleotides line up with TRBD2. Trimming took 3 bases from V and 11 from J; bases not matched to a gene: 14. The CDR3 consists of 14 residues. The germline CDR1 and CDR2 sequences are DFQATT and SNEGSKA (reference sequence). The CDR3 sequence: CSASREGRLGEQYF. In DNA form, the CDR3 reads TGCAGTGCTAGTCGGGAGGGTCGACTCGGTGAGCAGTACTTC.

The chain combines TRBV27 with TRBJ2-4; D ambiguous. The CDR3 runs to 13 residues. From germline, CDR1 is MNHEY and CDR2 SMNVEV (reference sequence). Trimming took off 8 bases at V and 2 bases at J, with 10 bases between the two ends. The CDR3 DNA reads TGTGCCAGCCTTATGCTAACCAAAAACATTCAGTACTTC. This encodes CASLMLTKNIQYF.

CDR3 DNA sequence: TGTGCCAGCAGCCTGGACAGCCGGAGGGTGACCCAGTACTTC. Translation: CASSLDSRRVTQYF. The chain has TRBV11-1 and TRBJ2-5; D may correspond to TRBD1 or TRBD2 (6 bases each). Germline lookup yields CDR1 SGHAT and CDR2 FQDESV (reference sequence). The CDR3 has 14 amino acids. V shed 5 bases and J shed 7 bases, with 17 bases lying between them.

Details on this clonotype: Relative to the germline gene, one junction end is altered; a read error may explain this. V is TRBV6-1 and J is TRBJ2-3, with 8 bases lining up with TRBD2. This CDR3 region has 18 residues. CDR1 and CDR2 from the germline V gene are MNHNS and SASEGT. CDR3 bases: TGTGCCAGCAGTGAATTTTTGAGGGTTAGCGGGATCCCAGATACGCCGTATTTT. Protein product: CASSEFLRVSGIPDTPYF.

Ten or more counts support this clonotype. The chain employs TRBV29-1 and TRBJ1-2, with D maybe TRBD1 (6 bases). Germline CDR1 SQVTM, CDR2 ANQGSEA. V lost 3 bases and J 6 bases, leaving 8 bases between the germline ends. The CDR3 totals 11 residues. Here the CDR3 reads CSVEGANGYTF. DNA of the CDR3: TGCAGCGTTGAGGGGGCGAATGGCTACACCTTC.

This clonotype came up a few times. The chain recombines TRBV5-5 with TRBJ2-1, with D perhaps matching TRBD1 (6 bases). The CDR3 is 14 amino acids. V lost 4 bases and J 3 bases, leaving 11 bases between the germline ends. Per germline, CDR1 SGHKS and CDR2 YYEKEE (reference sequence). CDR3 nucleotides: TGTGCCAGCAGCGGGGGCTTGTTCTACAATGAGCAGTTCTTC. The encoded protein is CASSGGLFYNEQFF.

The CDR3 loop is CASSVDPNSYEQYF. The CDR3 DNA sequence: TGTGCCAGCAGCGTAGACCCTAACTCCTACGAGCAGTACTTC. The rearrangement links TRBV7-2 to TRBJ2-7; D is uncertain. CDR1 is SGHTA and CDR2 is FQGNSA in the germline V gene. The V end was cut by 5 bases, the J end by 0 bases, with 11 bases between. This CDR3 contains 14 residues.

In this sample, this clonotype turned up many times. The chain recombines TRBV7-8 with TRBJ2-2; 9 nucleotides line up with TRBD2. CDR1 and CDR2 (germline): SGHVS, FQNEAQ. The trim removed 3 bases at V and 5 bases at J, leaving 4 bases unmatched. This CDR3 comprises 15 residues. CDR3: CASSLIAGDTGELFF. CDR3 DNA sequence: TGTGCCAGCAGCTTGATAGCGGGAGATACCGGGGAGCTGTTTTTT.

This clonotype occurred a few times. V and J are TRBV7-2 and TRBJ2-5; 7 bases align to TRBD2. The CDR3 is 15 amino acids. Germline assignment: CDR1 SGHTA and CDR2 FQGNSA. V dropped 3 bases and J dropped 2; count of bases not matched to a gene: 6. Here the CDR3 reads CASSFNLAAQETQYF. The CDR3 coding sequence is TGTGCCAGCAGCTTCAACCTAGCGGCACAAGAGACCCAGTACTTC.

The CDR3 region has the DNA TGTGCCAGCAGAACGACTAGCGGGACCACAGATACGCAGTATTTT. Translation gives CASRTTSGTTDTQYF. V and J are TRBV6-2 or TRBV6-3 and TRBJ2-3, with 11 bases lining up with TRBD2. Germline loops: CDR1 MNHEY, CDR2 SVGEGT. V lost 6 bases to trimming and J lost 2 bases; unmatched junction nucleotides: 4. The CDR3 extends over 15 amino acids.

This sequence joins TRBV27 and TRBJ1-1; 8 bases fit TRBD1. V lost 5 bases and J lost 1; bases outside the gene matches: 9. The CDR3 runs 16 residues. Germline lookup yields CDR1 MNHEY and CDR2 SMNVEV (reference sequence). The CDR3: CASSHLYRGSNTEAFF. The CDR3 bases are TGTGCCAGCAGTCACTTATACAGGGGGTCGAACACTGAAGCTTTCTTT.

A word on this clonotype: Compared with germline, one end of the junction differs, possibly owing to a read error. The V call is TRBV20-1, the J call TRBJ2-3; D is undetermined. The germline V gene has CDR1 DFQATT and CDR2 SNEGSKA (reference sequence). This CDR3 spans 11 amino acids. As DNA, the CDR3 is TGCAGTGCTAGAAGCAGAGATACGCAGTATTTT. As protein: CSARSRDTQYF.

The gene calls are TRBV24-1 and TRBJ2-1, with a weak D call TRBD2 (6 bases). Germline V gene data show CDR1 as KGHDR and CDR2 as SFDVKD. V was trimmed by 0 bases and J by 6 bases, leaving 14 bases between them. The CDR3 loop spans 16 amino acids. The CDR3 region has the DNA TGTGCCACCAGTGATTTGCGTAGCGGAGGCCTCAATGAGCAGTTCTTC. The encoded protein is CATSDLRSGGLNEQFF.

In this sample, this clonotype turned up a few times. The chain carries TRBV29-1 and TRBJ1-2; possible D gene TRBD1, 6 bases. This CDR3 has 14 amino acids. Germline assignment: CDR1 SQVTM and CDR2 ANQGSEA. The germline V and J ends were trimmed by 1 base and 3 bases, with 12 bases remaining between them. DNA for the CDR3: TGCAGCGTTGAAGTGGACAGACTAGACTATGGCTACACCTTC. Residues: CSVEVDRLDYGYTF. The variable domain in full, with the rest retrieved from reference TRBV29-1 and TRBJ1-2, is SAVISQKPSRDICQRGTSLTIQCQVDSQVTMMFWYRQQPGQSLTLIATANQGSEATYESGFVIDKFPISRPNLTFSTLTVSNMSPEDSSIYLCSVEVDRLDYGYTFGSGTRLTVV.

V and J are TRBV5-1 and TRBJ2-5; 11 bases are a match to TRBD2. Trimming took 2 bases from V and 11 from J; bases not matched to a gene: 14. Germline CDR1 and CDR2: SGHRS and YFSETQ. The CDR3 consists of 16 residues. This CDR3 is CASSLTSGGTSGEQYF. The CDR3 region has the DNA TGCGCCAGCAGCTTAACTAGCGGGGGAACCTCGGGGGAGCAGTACTTC.

As to this clonotype: A much larger clone differs from this one at a single base, so this may be a read error. This chain links TRBV5-1 with TRBJ2-1; TRBD2 agrees at 12 bases. The tail of the sequence fits TRBJ2-7 better, so the J call may be wrong. The V gene's germline CDR1 is SGHRS and CDR2 YFSETQ. There are 16 residues in the CDR3. The CDR3 DNA reads as TGCGCCAGCAGCGATCGAGGACTAGCGGGATTTAATGAGCAGTACTTC. This translates into CASSDRGLAGFNEQYF.

This chain connects TRBV7-2 to TRBJ1-3, with D uncertain. V dropped 6 bases and J dropped 8 bases, with 14 bases sitting between them. The CDR3 totals 13 residues. The V gene's germline CDR1 is SGHTA and CDR2 FQGNSA. CDR3 coding DNA: TGTGCCAGCAGGGATTCAGGCGGAGACACCATATATTTT. Translating gives CASRDSGGDTIYF.

V gene TRBV7-2 combines with J gene TRBJ2-1; 9 bases fit TRBD1. V was clipped by 8 bases and J by 9 bases; unmatched bases: 14. CDR1 is SGHTA and CDR2 is FQGNSA in the germline V gene. The CDR3 totals 15 residues. The DNA of the CDR3 is TGTGCCAGCGCCACCGCCGGGACAGGGTTCTTTGAGCAGTTCTTC. This translates into CASATAGTGFFEQFF.